One and the same sample provided the 29 T cell receptor beta chains below, sequenced in a study of TIL therapy for anti-PD-1-resistant metastatic lung cancer. This was the immunoSEQ v3 assay. The method was immunoSEQ multiplex PCR; TCRdb's version includes in-frame clones alone and lacks a portion of them. The table has 95,000 or so clones, about two thirds seen once; the top ten hold over 9.5%. Time point indicated: pre-treatment sample, taken before nivolumab and TIL therapy. The tumor samples were excised metastases, mostly pleural nodules or supraclavicular lymph nodes. Sample: tumor tissue, taken at baseline. Every receptor here comes from a person between 25 and 79 years old with non-small cell lung cancer.

This clone was counted a single time. V and J are TRBV5-8 and TRBJ2-7, with a tentative D call TRBD1 (5 bases). CDR3 length: 15 amino acids. Germline CDR1 reads SGHTS; CDR2 reads YDEGEE. V dropped 0 bases and J dropped 6 bases, with 16 bases sitting between them. CDR3 nucleotide sequence: TGTGCCAGCAGCTTGGACCGCAGGGTTAGGTCCGAGCAGTACTTC. It is translated as CASSLDRRVRSEQYF.

The chain has TRBV30 and TRBJ1-2; 7 positions match TRBD1. Germline CDR1 and CDR2: GTSNPN and SVGIG (reference sequence). The CDR3 runs 15 residues. The junction had 9 bases not matched to a gene; V was cut back by 2 bases and J by 3 bases. The CDR3 nucleotides are TGTGCCTGGAGTCCTACGACAGGGACTTACTATGGCTACACCTTC. This translates into CAWSPTTGTYYGYTF.

The rearrangement joins TRBV21-1 to TRBJ1-2; TRBD1 reflects the table's D call only, with no check against the DNA. TRBV21-1 is a documented pseudogene. The CDR3 consists of 15 residues. The CDR3 region is CASSKAPQGRTGYTF. CDR3 in DNA: TGTGCCAGCAGCAAAGCTCCCCAGGGGAGAACTGGCTACACCTTC.

The chain employs TRBV10-3 and TRBJ2-7; weak D call: TRBD1 (6 bases). CDR1 ENHRY and CDR2 SYGVKD come from the germline V gene. Trimming stripped 5 bases from V and 3 bases from J, with 8 bases between. The CDR3 consists of 12 residues. The CDR3 nucleotides are TGTGCCATCAGTTTACAGGGCTACGAGCAGTACTTC. It is translated as CAISLQGYEQYF.

V and J are TRBV30 and TRBJ2-7; D remains unclear. The CDR3 sequence is 11 residues long. Between the trimmed V and J ends, which lost 1 base and 4 bases, there was a span of 5 bases. Germline loops: CDR1 GTSNPN, CDR2 SVGIG (reference sequence). This CDR3 is CAWSDQYEQYF. The CDR3 nucleotides read TGTGCCTGGAGTGATCAGTACGAGCAGTACTTC. The variable domain in full, with the rest retrieved from reference TRBV30 and TRBJ2-7, is SQTIHQWPATLVQPVGSPLSLECTVEGTSNPNLYWYRQAAGRGLQLLFYSVGIGQISSEVPQNLSASRPQDRQFILSSKKLLLSDSGFYLCAWSDQYEQYFGPGTRLTVT.

The chain carries TRBV4-3 and TRBJ2-7; 9 bases are a match to TRBD2. The CDR3 runs to 15 residues. Germline V CDR1 and CDR2: LGHNA, YSLEER. With 3 bases clipped from V and 1 base from J, the junction kept 4 bases outside the gene matches. The chain's CDR3 is CASSHTSGRSYEQYF. CDR3 sequence (DNA): TGCGCCAGCAGCCACACTAGCGGGCGTTCCTACGAGCAGTACTTC.

This chain uses TRBV7-2 with TRBJ2-7; 8 bases are shared with TRBD2. CDR3 size: 16 residues. The germline V gene has CDR1 SGHTA and CDR2 FQGNSA. J was trimmed by 6 bases and V by 0 bases; bases with no gene match: 10. DNA of the CDR3: TGTGCCAGCAGCTTAGCGTGGGGAGCGGGAGCATCCGAGCAGTACTTC. It codes for CASSLAWGAGASEQYF.

The genes are TRBV11-2 and TRBJ2-1; possible D gene TRBD2, 6 bases. V was cut by 2 bases and J by 8 bases, with 19 bases left in between. This CDR3 spans 16 amino acids. The germline V gene has CDR1 SGHAT and CDR2 FQNNGV. Here the CDR3 reads CASSLYGGGRTHEQFF. For the CDR3, the DNA is TGTGCCAGCAGCTTATACGGGGGAGGCAGGACCCATGAGCAGTTCTTC.

The chain links TRBV6-5 to TRBJ1-5, with D unresolved. Trimming took 2 bases from V and 5 from J, leaving 7 bases between them. This CDR3 is built from 13 residues. Per germline, CDR1 MNHEY and CDR2 SVGAGI. Here the CDR3 reads CASSYGRYQPQHF. The CDR3 bases are TGTGCCAGCAGTTACGGACGCTATCAGCCCCAGCATTTT.

This clone was observed a single time. The chain links TRBV18 to TRBJ1-3; D not certain. Germline values: CDR1 KGHSH, CDR2 LQKENI. This CDR3 region has 13 residues. The V end lost 1 base, the J end lost 3 bases, and 4 bases lay between the germline ends. CDR3 in DNA: TGTGCCAGCTCACCACAATTTGGAAACACCATATATTTT. Translating gives CASSPQFGNTIYF.

V gene TRBV5-1 combines with J gene TRBJ2-2, with TRBD2 matching over 9 bases. CDR1 is SGHRS and CDR2 is YFSETQ in the germline V gene. This CDR3 spans 16 amino acids. V lost 4 bases and J lost 5; bases outside the gene matches: 9. CDR3 coding DNA: TGCGCCAGCAGCCCTAGTTTAGCGGGAGAAACCGGGGAGCTGTTTTTT. Translated: CASSPSLAGETGELFF.

In this sample, this clone turned up a few times. The CDR3 nucleotides are TGTGCCAGCAGCGGGACAGGAAATATAATGTCCTACGAGCAGTACTTC. Translation: CASSGTGNIMSYEQYF. The J gene is TRBJ2-7, the V gene TRBV5-5; TRBD1 agrees at 8 bases. J lost 1 base, V lost 4 bases, and 10 bases had no gene match. This CDR3 has 16 residues. Germline loops: CDR1 SGHKS, CDR2 YYEKEE (reference sequence).

The chain uses TRBV4-3 and TRBJ2-1, with D tentatively TRBD2 (5 bases). Per germline, CDR1 LGHNA and CDR2 YSLEER. V shed 3 bases and J shed 3 bases, with 15 bases lying between them. The CDR3 contains 16 residues. CDR3 DNA: TGCGCCAGCAGCCATGGAGGACGTGGGTACTACAATGAGCAGTTCTTC. Protein: CASSHGGRGYYNEQFF.

The rearrangement joins TRBV5-1 to TRBJ1-1; 8 bases map to TRBD1. V was pared by 4 bases and J by 4 bases, with 6 bases of the junction left unmatched. This CDR3 has 14 amino acids. Looked up from germline, CDR1 is SGHRS and CDR2 is YFSETQ. CDR3 protein: CASSIGQGGTEAFF. CDR3 bases: TGCGCCAGCAGCATCGGACAGGGCGGCACTGAAGCTTTCTTT.

This chain uses TRBV11-2 with TRBJ2-3, with 9 bases fitting TRBD2. Germline V gives CDR1 SGHAT, CDR2 FQNNGV. Trimming took 5 bases from V and 1 from J; bases not matched to a gene: 4. This CDR3 contains 15 residues. The CDR3 sequence: CASSTWTSGTDTQYF. In DNA form, the CDR3 reads TGTGCCAGCAGCACCTGGACTAGCGGCACAGATACGCAGTATTTT.

The chain couples TRBV28 to TRBJ2-4; D call uncertain. The CDR3 extends over 16 amino acids. Germline V gene sequence: CDR1 MDHEN, CDR2 SYDVKM. Trimming pared 0 bases from V and 0 bases from J, leaving 9 bases between. The CDR3: CASSLWSIVAKNIQYF. CDR3 coding DNA: TGTGCCAGCAGTTTATGGTCTATTGTAGCCAAAAACATTCAGTACTTC.

This rearrangement joins TRBV28 to TRBJ2-1; TRBD1 is a possible D gene (5 bases). CDR3 length: 14 amino acids. Trimming took 2 bases from V and 8 from J, leaving 13 bases between them. Germline V gene sequence: CDR1 MDHEN, CDR2 SYDVKM. CDR3 coding DNA: TGTGCCAGCAGTTTACGCAGGGTAGGCGATGAGCAGTTCTTC. Its translation: CASSLRRVGDEQFF. Combining the CDR3 with reference TRBV28 and TRBJ2-1 gives the whole variable domain DVKVTQSSRYLVKRTGEKVFLECVQDMDHENMFWYRQDPGLGLRLIYFSYDVKMKEKGDIPEGYSVSREKKERFSLILESASTNQTSMYLCASSLRRVGDEQFFGPGTRLTVL.

This clone appeared a few times. The DNA for the CDR3 is TGTGCTAGTGGTTTAGGGCCCCCATCATCGTCGGCTGAAGCTTTCTTT. The encoded protein is CASGLGPPSSSAEAFF. V gene TRBV12-5 combines with J gene TRBJ1-1; D uncertain. V was trimmed by 3 bases and J by 6 bases, leaving 20 bases between them. The germline V gene encodes CDR1 LGHNT and CDR2 FRNRAP. The CDR3 is 16 amino acids.

V is TRBV7-8 and J is TRBJ2-4, with D unclear. There are 11 residues in the CDR3. Germline CDR1 reads SGHVS; CDR2 reads FQNEAQ. Between the trimmed V and J ends, which lost 2 bases and 8 bases, there was a span of 4 bases. Here the CDR3 reads CASSLIDIQYF. CDR3 DNA: TGTGCCAGCAGCTTAATAGACATTCAGTACTTC.

The J gene is TRBJ2-4, the V gene TRBV7-2; no clear D. This CDR3 region has 14 residues. Germline V lookup: CDR1 SGHTA, CDR2 FQGNSA. V dropped 2 bases and J dropped 4 bases, with 9 bases sitting between them. This CDR3 reads CASSLRQKKNIQYF. The CDR3 nucleotides read TGTGCCAGCAGCTTAAGGCAGAAAAAAAACATTCAGTACTTC.

The DNA of the CDR3 is TGCGCCAGCAGCTCTAGCGGGAGGAATGAGCAGTTCTTC. It yields the protein CASSSSGRNEQFF. The rearrangement uses TRBV5-1 and TRBJ2-1; 11 positions agree with TRBD2. Losses at the gene ends were 3 bases for V and 7 bases for J; bases not matched to a gene: 0. The CDR3 runs to 13 residues. CDR1 and CDR2 from the germline V gene are SGHRS and YFSETQ.

This clone has a single count. This chain connects TRBV7-2 to TRBJ2-4, with D perhaps being TRBD1 or TRBD2 (7 bases each). Germline CDR1 reads SGHTA; CDR2 reads FQGNSA. V gave up 2 bases and J gave up 1 base, with 9 bases separating them. The CDR3 is made up of 15 amino acids. Here the CDR3 reads CASSLQGGAKNIQYF. Written as DNA, the CDR3 is TGTGCCAGCAGCTTACAGGGGGGGGCCAAAAACATTCAGTACTTC. The complete variable domain, with remaining parts taken from reference TRBV7-2 and TRBJ2-4, reads GAGVSQSPSNKVTEKGKDVELRCDPISGHTALYWYRQSLGQGLEFLIYFQGNSAPDKSGLPSDRFSAERTGGSVSTLTIQRTQQEDSAVYLCASSLQGGAKNIQYFGAGTRLSVL.

V gene TRBV18 combines with J gene TRBJ1-2, with TRBD1 identical over 12 bases. This CDR3 is built from 15 residues. Per germline, CDR1 KGHSH and CDR2 LQKENI. V gave up 2 bases and J gave up 7 bases; unmatched junction bases: 5. The CDR3 DNA follows: TGTGCCAGCTCACCAGCGGGACAGGGGGCCTCTGGCTACACCTTC. Encoded protein: CASSPAGQGASGYTF.

This clone was observed a few times. V is TRBV28 and J is TRBJ1-2; 9 bases are shared with TRBD1. The junction had 6 bases not matched to a gene; V was cut back by 6 bases and J by 7 bases. Germline CDR1 MDHEN, CDR2 SYDVKM. The CDR3 spans 13 residues. CDR3 in amino acids: CASSEQGAGGYTF. Written as DNA, the CDR3 is TGTGCCAGCAGCGAACAGGGGGCGGGTGGCTACACCTTC.

The gene calls are TRBV20-1 and TRBJ2-7; no reliable D call. This CDR3 contains 11 residues. V shed 7 bases and J shed 3 bases, with 10 bases lying between them. Germline CDR1 DFQATT, CDR2 SNEGSKA (reference sequence). The DNA of the CDR3 is TGCAGTGTCTTACCGGACTACGAGCAGTACTTC. Protein: CSVLPDYEQYF.

The rearrangement joins TRBV28 to TRBJ2-7; a weak D match, TRBD1 (6 bases). V was clipped by 3 bases and J by 2 bases, with 14 bases between them. Germline V gene lookup returns CDR1 MDHEN and CDR2 SYDVKM. This CDR3 comprises 15 residues. As DNA, the CDR3 is TGTGCCAGCAGTTTTGGGACACAGGGTCCCTACGAGCAGTACTTC. Protein product: CASSFGTQGPYEQYF.

This clone has a handful of counts. CDR3 sequence: CASSFRQAANNEQFF. CDR3 in DNA: TGCGCCAGCAGCTTCAGACAGGCCGCAAACAATGAGCAGTTCTTC. The J gene is TRBJ2-1, the V gene TRBV5-1; weak D call: TRBD1 (6 bases). The CDR3 consists of 15 residues. The V gene lost 2 bases and the J gene lost 5 bases, with 14 bases spanning the gap. Per germline, CDR1 SGHRS and CDR2 YFSETQ. Looking up the rest from reference TRBV5-1 and TRBJ2-1 gives the full variable domain: KAGVTQTPRYLIKTRGQQVTLSCSPISGHRSVSWYQQTPGQGLQFLFEYFSETQRNKGNFPGRFSGRQFSNSRSEMNVSTLELGDSALYLCASSFRQAANNEQFFGPGTRLTVL.

A few counts support this clone. This chain joins TRBV15 and TRBJ2-2; the match to TRBD2 covers 8 bases. The ends lost 0 bases at V and 4 bases at J; junction bases unmatched: 7. CDR3 length: 17 residues. Germline CDR1 and CDR2: LNHNV and YYDKDF (reference sequence). The CDR3 sequence is CATSREAGVGVTGELFF. The CDR3 DNA sequence: TGTGCCACCAGCAGAGAAGCGGGAGTCGGGGTCACCGGGGAGCTGTTTTTT.

V and J are TRBV6-5 and TRBJ2-1, with 7 bases matching TRBD1. Germline-derived CDR1 and CDR2 are MNHEY and SVGAGI. The junction had 7 bases not matched to a gene; V was cut back by 1 base and J by 7 bases. The CDR3 consists of 15 residues. In DNA form, the CDR3 reads TGTGCCAGCAGTTACTGGGGGACAGCTAAAAATGAGCAGTTCTTC. Encoded protein: CASSYWGTAKNEQFF.